The T cell receptor beta chain under discussion was sequenced for a study of shared clonotypes between healthy human individuals. Every contributor of samples was a Caucasian grown-up residing in Nashville, Tennessee. Clones were sequenced by immunoSEQ multiplex PCR, and TCRdb holds only the in-frame ones, with some missing. This sample has a few million clones, with over 90% found just once. Notes on this clone: What it binds is unknown.

Overall study results and limits: Sharing across four donors was highest in naive CD4 (around 5%) and lowest in memory CD8 (about 0.4%).

The CDR3 has 16 amino acids. Germline CDR1 is MDHEN and CDR2 is SYDVKM. V lost 7 bases, J lost 7 bases, and 13 bases stayed unmatched. The TCR originated in a man between 18 and 29 years old in good health. Some clones in this sample may be carry-over from other donors' samples. The J gene is TRBJ1-4, the V gene TRBV28; 9 bases agree with TRBD1. Sequencing was done on a sample of naive CD4+ T cells from PBMCs. Subset described: CD45RA+ positively selected. The CDR3 region has the DNA TGTGCCAGCAAAGTCCCGGGACAGGGCCAGCCTGAAAAACTGTTTTTT. Protein sequence: CASKVPGQGQPEKLFF. Combining the CDR3 with reference TRBV28 and TRBJ1-4 gives the whole variable domain DVKVTQSSRYLVKRTGEKVFLECVQDMDHENMFWYRQDPGLGLRLIYFSYDVKMKEKGDIPEGYSVSREKKERFSLILESASTNQTSMYLCASKVPGQGQPEKLFFGSGTQLSVL.